Listed here are 32 T cell receptor beta chains from one sample, sequenced in a study of shared clonotypes between healthy human individuals. Using immunoSEQ multiplex PCR, the repertoire was profiled, and TCRdb retains in-frame clones only, with some absent. In the table there are 2 million to 2.5 million clones, about 95% of which are singletons. Naive CD8 populations comprised CD45RO-negative cells positively selected for CCR7, excluding terminally differentiated effector memory CD45RA+ cells. The sample taken for sequencing was naive CD8+ T cells sorted from blood. Every receptor here comes from a man between 18 and 29 years old in good health.

This clone was recorded only once. This chain links TRBV9 with TRBJ2-3; D is perhaps TRBD1 or TRBD2 (5 bases each). V gave up 0 bases and J gave up 4 bases, with 12 bases separating them. The CDR3 consists of 15 residues. Germline V gene data show CDR1 as SGDLS and CDR2 as YYNGEE. CDR3 loop: CASSVDWGLADTQYF. CDR3 sequence (DNA): TGTGCCAGCAGCGTAGATTGGGGGTTGGCAGATACGCAGTATTTT.

V gene TRBV7-2 combines with J gene TRBJ1-3; D gene uncertain. CDR1 is SGHTA, CDR2 FQGNSA, per germline. CDR3 length: 16 amino acids. Deletions cut 5 bases from V and 0 bases from J, with 14 bases between. CDR3 DNA: TGTGCCAGCAGCCTAGGGCCCTACCTCTCTGGAAACACCATATATTTT. Encoded protein: CASSLGPYLSGNTIYF.

CDR3 sequence reads: CSVEDFRDVSNYGYTF. The DNA of the CDR3 is TGCAGCGTTGAAGATTTCCGGGACGTATCTAACTATGGCTACACCTTC. The chain uses TRBV29-1 and TRBJ1-2, with a tentative D call TRBD1 (5 bases). Germline assignment: CDR1 SQVTM and CDR2 ANQGSEA. The CDR3 runs to 16 residues. The V end was cut by 0 bases, the J end by 0 bases, with 14 bases between. Drawing the rest from reference TRBV29-1 and TRBJ1-2, the complete variable domain is SAVISQKPSRDICQRGTSLTIQCQVDSQVTMMFWYRQQPGQSLTLIATANQGSEATYESGFVIDKFPISRPNLTFSTLTVSNMSPEDSSIYLCSVEDFRDVSNYGYTFGSGTRLTVV.

J is TRBJ2-7 and V is TRBV5-1, with 9 bases lining up with TRBD1. CDR1 is SGHRS and CDR2 is YFSETQ in the germline V gene. V was pared by 4 bases and J by 2 bases, with 22 bases of the junction left unmatched. This CDR3 has 20 residues. CDR3 in amino acids: CASSQLGPGQGAVGPYEQYF. Here the CDR3 DNA reads TGCGCCAGCAGCCAACTAGGACCGGGACAGGGAGCGGTGGGGCCCTACGAGCAGTACTTC.

A word on this clone: The junction does not match germline at one end; this may be a read error. This same CDR3 is encoded by further DNA sequences in the sample. The chain couples TRBV29-1 to TRBJ1-2; a weak D match, TRBD1 (5 bases). The germline gives CDR1 SQVTM, CDR2 ANQGSEA. The CDR3 has 14 residues. The CDR3 loop is CSVEGDGLNYGYTF. CDR3 bases: TGCAGCGTGGAAGGGGACGGACTAAACTATGGCTACACCTTC. Variable domain in full (rest from reference TRBV29-1 and TRBJ1-2): SAVISQKPSRDICQRGTSLTIQCQVDSQVTMMFWYRQQPGQSLTLIATANQGSEATYESGFVIDKFPISRPNLTFSTLTVSNMSPEDSSIYLCSVEGDGLNYGYTFGSGTRLTVV.

The chain links TRBV2 to TRBJ1-5; D not certain. Trimming took 1 base from V and 4 from J, leaving 8 bases between them. CDR1 SNHLY and CDR2 FYNNEI come from the germline V gene. The CDR3 length is 14 residues. For the CDR3, the DNA is TGTGCCAGCAGTGAAGTAATTGGAAATCAGCCCCAGCATTTT. Protein sequence: CASSEVIGNQPQHF.

A note on this clone: At one of its ends the junction is not consistent with the germline gene, which may arise from a read error. The rearrangement joins TRBV7-7 to TRBJ2-3; possible D gene TRBD2, 7 bases. The length of the CDR3 is 15 residues. Germline V CDR1 and CDR2: SSHAT, FNYEAQ (reference sequence). CDR3 sequence reads: CASSRTGGATDTQYF. For the CDR3, the DNA is TGTGCTAGCAGCCGAACGGGGGGCGCGACAGATACGCAGTATTTT.

Regarding this clone: Additional DNA sequences in this sample encode the identical CDR3. The chain links TRBV27 to TRBJ2-7, with TRBD1 matching 10 bases. Germline V gene sequence: CDR1 MNHEY, CDR2 SMNVEV (reference sequence). This CDR3 region has 15 residues. After removal of 2 bases from V and 2 bases from J, the junction contained 3 bases not matched to a gene. The CDR3 protein is CASSLGGTGAYEQYF. As DNA, the CDR3 is TGTGCCAGCAGTTTAGGGGGGACAGGGGCCTACGAGCAGTACTTC.

This chain joins TRBV2 and TRBJ2-2; D call uncertain. Trimming cost V 2 bases and J 4 bases, with 11 bases left between them. From germline, CDR1 is SNHLY and CDR2 FYNNEI. This CDR3 has 15 amino acids. CDR3 sequence reads: CASSETRTSTGELFF. CDR3 DNA: TGTGCCAGCAGTGAAACCCGGACGAGCACCGGGGAGCTGTTTTTT.

The V gene is TRBV6-5, the J gene TRBJ2-2; TRBD1 matches at 9 bases. The CDR3 consists of 16 residues. Germline V gives CDR1 MNHEY, CDR2 SVGAGI. The ends lost 4 bases at V and 4 bases at J; junction bases unmatched: 7. In DNA, the CDR3 is TGTGCCAGCAGTTTCAGACAGGGGGGCCTCACCGGGGAGCTGTTTTTT. This encodes CASSFRQGGLTGELFF.

The rearrangement joins TRBV5-4 to TRBJ1-2, with D possibly matching TRBD1 (6 bases). Looked up from germline, CDR1 is SGHNT and CDR2 is YYREEE (reference sequence). The V end lost 0 bases, the J end lost 5 bases, and 14 bases lay between the germline ends. CDR3 length: 15 amino acids. In nucleotides, the CDR3 is TGTGCCAGCAGCTTGGACAGGGACCCTCTTTATGGCTACACCTTC. It is translated as CASSLDRDPLYGYTF.

V is TRBV9 and J is TRBJ2-7; 13 bases fit TRBD2. The junction had 1 base not matched to a gene; V was cut back by 4 bases and J by 3 bases. CDR1 is SGDLS, CDR2 YYNGEE, per germline. CDR3 length: 14 amino acids. CDR3: CASSRTSGGYEQYF. CDR3 nucleotides: TGTGCCAGCAGCCGGACTAGCGGGGGCTACGAGCAGTACTTC.

This sequence joins TRBV4-1 and TRBJ1-2, with no clear D. The CDR3 is made up of 12 amino acids. Trimming took 0 bases from V and 6 from J, leaving 5 bases between them. The V gene's germline CDR1 is MGHRA and CDR2 YSYEKL. The CDR3 sequence is CASSQEWDGYTF. In DNA form, the CDR3 reads TGCGCCAGCAGCCAAGAATGGGATGGCTACACCTTC.

The genes are TRBV9 and TRBJ2-3; the D is unclear. The V gene lost 0 bases and the J gene lost 2 bases, with 10 bases spanning the gap. Looked up from germline, CDR1 is SGDLS and CDR2 is YYNGEE. The CDR3 runs to 15 residues. CDR3 sequence reads: CASSVGLGNTDTQYF. In nucleotides, the CDR3 is TGTGCCAGCAGCGTAGGTCTTGGAAACACAGATACGCAGTATTTT.

The chain carries TRBV30 and TRBJ2-3; D uncertain. V lost 0 bases to trimming and J lost 0 bases, with 7 bases between them. CDR1 and CDR2 from the germline V gene are GTSNPN and SVGIG (reference sequence). The CDR3 is 14 amino acids. The CDR3 region has the DNA TGTGCCTGGAGTGTAGATGACAGCACAGATACGCAGTATTTT. It codes for CAWSVDDSTDTQYF.

This clone was recorded only once. The V and J genes are TRBV4-1 and TRBJ2-7; possibly TRBD2 for D (7 bases). The CDR3 extends over 15 amino acids. V gave up 1 base and J gave up 5 bases, with 15 bases separating them. Germline V gives CDR1 MGHRA, CDR2 YSYEKL. The CDR3 loop is CASSQVFGGPDEQYF. CDR3 bases: TGCGCCAGCAGCCAAGTATTCGGGGGGCCGGACGAGCAGTACTTC.

The rearrangement joins TRBV6-6 to TRBJ1-2; D remains unclear. CDR3 size: 14 residues. The V end was cut by 6 bases, the J end by 2 bases, with 13 bases between. Germline V lookup: CDR1 MNHNY, CDR2 SVGAGI (reference sequence). In nucleotides, the CDR3 is TGTGCCAGCAGCCCTCAAGACGGAAACTATGGCTACACCTTC. Translated, it gives CASSPQDGNYGYTF.

The chain is built from TRBV7-9 and TRBJ1-4; the match to TRBD1 covers 7 bases. With 2 bases clipped from V and 3 bases from J, the junction kept 6 bases outside the gene matches. Germline CDR1 reads SEHNR; CDR2 reads FQNEAQ (reference sequence). The CDR3 totals 16 residues. This chain's CDR3 is CASSLKGAGPNEKLFF. The CDR3 region has the DNA TGTGCCAGCAGCTTAAAGGGGGCAGGGCCTAATGAAAAACTGTTTTTT.

This chain links TRBV4-3 with TRBJ2-1, with a weak D call TRBD2 (6 bases). This CDR3 has 15 amino acids. V was clipped by 1 base and J by 0 bases, with 7 bases between them. The germline V gene encodes CDR1 LGHNA and CDR2 YSLEER. The CDR3 region is CASSQVRDSYNEQFF. DNA of the CDR3: TGCGCCAGCAGCCAAGTGCGGGACTCCTACAATGAGCAGTTCTTC.

The J gene is TRBJ1-2, the V gene TRBV6-1; D perhaps matches TRBD1 (5 bases). Germline assignment: CDR1 MNHNS and CDR2 SASEGT. The CDR3 runs to 17 residues. Trimming took off 0 bases at V and 0 bases at J, with 14 bases between the two ends. The CDR3 region is CASSEASGTRPNYGYTF. In nucleotides, the CDR3 is TGTGCCAGCAGTGAAGCGTCAGGGACGCGTCCTAACTATGGCTACACCTTC.

V usage is TRBV2 and J usage is TRBJ2-7, with 7 bases fitting TRBD1. The CDR3 totals 15 residues. V was clipped by 2 bases and J by 3 bases; unmatched bases: 7. The germline CDR1 and CDR2 sequences are SNHLY and FYNNEI. CDR3 sequence (DNA): TGTGCCAGCAGTGAACCGTCCAGGGGGTACTACGAGCAGTACTTC. Amino acids: CASSEPSRGYYEQYF. The whole variable domain, remainder taken from reference TRBV2 and TRBJ2-7, is EPEVTQTPSHQVTQMGQEVILRCVPISNHLYFYWYRQILGQKVEFLVSFYNNEISEKSEIFDDQFSVERPDGSNFTLKIRSTKLEDSAMYFCASSEPSRGYYEQYFGPGTRLTVT.

This rearrangement joins TRBV4-1 to TRBJ2-1; TRBD1 is a possible D gene (6 bases). The CDR3 is made up of 14 amino acids. Germline values: CDR1 MGHRA, CDR2 YSYEKL. With 3 bases removed from V and 9 bases from J, the gap between germline ends came to 15 bases. CDR3 amino acids: CASSQVPGAGEQFF. The CDR3 bases are TGCGCCAGCAGCCAGGTCCCAGGGGCGGGTGAGCAGTTCTTC.

This chain connects TRBV2 to TRBJ1-4; 8 nucleotides match TRBD1. CDR3 length equals 12 residues. The ends lost 7 bases at V and 8 bases at J; junction bases unmatched: 3. Germline V gene data show CDR1 as SNHLY and CDR2 as FYNNEI. The CDR3 region is CASNRGEEKLFF. DNA for the CDR3: TGTGCCAGCAACAGGGGGGAAGAAAAACTGTTTTTT.

This chain joins TRBV5-1 and TRBJ1-1; the D gene is possibly TRBD1 (5 bases). Germline lookup yields CDR1 SGHRS and CDR2 YFSETQ. V gave up 1 base and J gave up 7 bases, with 17 bases separating them. This CDR3 has 15 residues. This CDR3 is CASSLKTARLDEAFF. CDR3 bases: TGCGCCAGCAGCTTGAAGACAGCCCGGTTAGATGAAGCTTTCTTT. Complete variable domain (other parts from reference TRBV5-1 and TRBJ1-1): KAGVTQTPRYLIKTRGQQVTLSCSPISGHRSVSWYQQTPGQGLQFLFEYFSETQRNKGNFPGRFSGRQFSNSRSEMNVSTLELGDSALYLCASSLKTARLDEAFFGQGTRLTVV.

The chain combines TRBV9 with TRBJ2-5; tentatively, D is TRBD2 (6 bases). From germline, CDR1 is SGDLS and CDR2 YYNGEE. The CDR3 length is 18 residues. V lost 3 bases and J 2 bases, leaving 23 bases between the germline ends. The CDR3 loop reads CASSAGPPREIRQETQYF. CDR3 DNA sequence: TGTGCCAGCAGCGCAGGACCTCCCCGGGAGATAAGGCAAGAGACCCAGTACTTC.

This clone was seen only once. The chain couples TRBV6-4 to TRBJ2-5; 9 positions agree with TRBD1. There are 15 residues in the CDR3. After removal of 9 bases from V and 1 base from J, the junction contained 9 bases not matched to a gene. Per the germline V gene, CDR1 is MRHNA and CDR2 is SNTAGT. The CDR3 is CARASRDRVQETQYF. Written as DNA, the CDR3 is TGTGCCAGAGCAAGCCGGGACAGGGTCCAAGAGACCCAGTACTTC.

J is TRBJ2-7 and V is TRBV15; D not resolved. Germline assignment: CDR1 LNHNV and CDR2 YYDKDF (reference sequence). The CDR3 sequence is 12 residues long. The V end lost 0 bases, the J end lost 5 bases, and 5 bases lay between the germline ends. CDR3 nucleotides: TGTGCCACCAGCAGAGATCACCACGAGCAGTACTTC. Its translation: CATSRDHHEQYF. Full variable domain (outside the CDR3, taken from reference TRBV15 and TRBJ2-7): DAMVIQNPRYQVTQFGKPVTLSCSQTLNHNVMYWYQQKSSQAPKLLFHYYDKDFNNEADTPDNFQSRRPNTSFCFLDIRSPGLGDTAMYLCATSRDHHEQYFGPGTRLTVT.

This clone was seen a single time. At the DNA level, this CDR3 is encoded by other sequences in the same sample as well. Here the CDR3 reads CASSLDGGGYEQYF. The CDR3 DNA sequence: TGTGCCAGCAGCTTAGACGGTGGCGGCTACGAGCAGTACTTC. This chain links TRBV7-2 with TRBJ2-7; D gene unclear. There are 14 residues in the CDR3. Germline V gives CDR1 SGHTA, CDR2 FQGNSA. Trimming took 1 base from V and 3 from J, leaving 10 bases between them.

This sequence joins TRBV4-2 and TRBJ2-3; TRBD2 matches at 9 bases. The J segment lost 1 base and the V segment lost 4 bases, leaving 3 bases of the junction unmatched. This CDR3 comprises 15 residues. Germline assignment: CDR1 LGHNA and CDR2 YNFKEQ. The CDR3 loop reads CASSPSGVGTDTQYF. For the CDR3, the DNA is TGTGCCAGCAGCCCTAGCGGGGTGGGCACAGATACGCAGTATTTT.

Worth noting for this clone: The sample holds other DNA sequences that translate to the same CDR3. Here the CDR3 reads CASSELGEYGYTF. In DNA form, the CDR3 reads TGTGCCAGCAGTGAATTGGGGGAATATGGCTACACCTTC. The chain couples TRBV25-1 to TRBJ1-2; a possible D gene is TRBD1 (5 bases). Deletions cut 1 base from V and 5 bases from J, with 8 bases between. Germline CDR1 is MGHDK and CDR2 is SYGVNS. The CDR3 consists of 13 residues.

The J gene is TRBJ2-7, the V gene TRBV4-1, with 9 bases that match TRBD2. Trimming removed 6 bases from V and 3 bases from J; junction bases left unmatched: 9. CDR1 and CDR2 (germline): MGHRA, YSYEKL. The CDR3 totals 15 residues. The CDR3 protein is CASRPVAGGFYEQYF. The CDR3 bases are TGCGCCAGCAGGCCTGTGGCGGGGGGGTTCTACGAGCAGTACTTC.

The chain has TRBV4-3 and TRBJ1-6; D remains unclear. Trimming stripped 1 base from V and 0 bases from J, with 7 bases between. Germline V gene sequence: CDR1 LGHNA, CDR2 YSLEER. This CDR3 comprises 16 residues. In DNA, the CDR3 is TGCGCCAGCAGCCAAGCCGCGAGCTCCTATAATTCACCCCTCCACTTT. Protein sequence: CASSQAASSYNSPLHF.